The 21 T cell receptor beta chains below come from one sample, sequenced in a study of cytomegalovirus exposure and HLA in healthy donors. Assay: immunoSEQ multiplex PCR; the TCRdb copy retains only in-frame clones and omits some. The sample has approximately 210,000 clones; around 88% are singletons. The source material was PBMCs. These receptors came from a woman aged 18-30 years in good health and CMV-seronegative.

A few counts support this clone. The chain joins TRBV19 to TRBJ1-2; 7 nucleotides match TRBD1. The CDR3 extends over 14 amino acids. V lost 6 bases, J lost 3 bases, and 7 bases stayed unmatched. CDR1 and CDR2 from the germline V gene are LNHDA and SQIVND (reference sequence). CDR3 bases: TGTGCCAGTAGGATCACCGGGACAGACTATGGCTACACCTTC. This sequence encodes CASRITGTDYGYTF.

This clone has a handful of counts. V is TRBV2 and J is TRBJ1-2; TRBD1 might be the D (5 bases). Germline loops: CDR1 SNHLY, CDR2 FYNNEI. The CDR3 covers 12 residues. V was cut by 6 bases and J by 8 bases, with 13 bases left in between. The CDR3 DNA sequence: TGTGCCAGCAGCGGAGGGGCCTACGGCTACACCTTC. It is translated as CASSGGAYGYTF.

The chain couples TRBV18 to TRBJ2-7; 8 nucleotides match TRBD1. CDR3 length: 14 residues. J lost 1 base, V lost 6 bases, and 5 bases had no gene match. From germline, CDR1 is KGHSH and CDR2 LQKENI. CDR3 sequence (DNA): TGTGCCAGCTCCCCATACAGGGGGTCCTACGAGCAGTACTTC. Protein sequence: CASSPYRGSYEQYF.

The chain employs TRBV5-6 and TRBJ1-4, with 10 bases identical to TRBD1. V was pared by 3 bases and J by 10 bases, with 9 bases of the junction left unmatched. Germline loops: CDR1 SGHDT, CDR2 YYEEEE. This CDR3 comprises 15 residues. Here the CDR3 reads CASSWGGTGDGKLFF. Written as DNA, the CDR3 is TGTGCCAGCAGCTGGGGGGGGACAGGGGACGGAAAACTGTTTTTT.

This chain uses TRBV4-2 with TRBJ2-1; tentatively, D is TRBD1 (5 bases). Germline V gene sequence: CDR1 LGHNA, CDR2 YNFKEQ. With 0 bases removed from V and 12 bases from J, the gap between germline ends came to 15 bases. The CDR3 is made up of 14 amino acids. Here the CDR3 DNA reads TGTGCCAGCAGCCAAGAGGTCATGGGGCTGGGGCAGTTCTTC. This gives the protein CASSQEVMGLGQFF.

The chain uses TRBV4-1 and TRBJ1-1; D call uncertain. The CDR3 consists of 16 residues. The V end was cut by 3 bases, the J end by 2 bases, with 16 bases between. Germline V CDR1 and CDR2: MGHRA, YSYEKL. The CDR3 loop is CASSQIPSRLNTEAFF. The CDR3 nucleotides read TGCGCCAGCAGCCAGATCCCTTCTCGCCTAAACACTGAAGCTTTCTTT.

This chain connects TRBV30 to TRBJ1-1; 7 positions agree with TRBD1. In germline, CDR1 is GTSNPN, CDR2 SVGIG (reference sequence). V lost 4 bases and J lost 6; bases outside the gene matches: 5. This CDR3 has 12 residues. CDR3 amino acids: CAWTQGLSEAFF. In DNA, the CDR3 is TGTGCCTGGACACAGGGGTTGTCTGAAGCTTTCTTT.

The chain joins TRBV5-1 to TRBJ1-1; no definite D call. The CDR3 is made up of 12 amino acids. Trimming removed 0 bases from V and 3 bases from J, with 3 bases in between. Germline lookup yields CDR1 SGHRS and CDR2 YFSETQ. The CDR3 here is CASSLGHTEAFF. The DNA for the CDR3 is TGCGCCAGCAGCTTGGGGCACACTGAAGCTTTCTTT.

Only one count was recorded for this clone. The chain has TRBV28 and TRBJ1-5; D unclear. V was trimmed by 1 base and J by 5 bases, leaving 9 bases between them. This CDR3 comprises 14 residues. Germline V gives CDR1 MDHEN, CDR2 SYDVKM. The CDR3 bases are TGTGCCAGCAGTTTATATGGCGGAGATCAGCCCCAGCATTTT. Translation gives CASSLYGGDQPQHF.

The chain uses TRBV6-4 and TRBJ2-1; D perhaps matches TRBD1 (5 bases). The CDR3 is 14 amino acids. CDR1 and CDR2 (germline): MRHNA, SNTAGT. V shed 4 bases and J shed 9 bases, with 16 bases lying between them. In DNA form, the CDR3 reads TGTGCCAGCAGTGGCACTGCAGGGCTAGGTGAGCAGTTCTTC. It translates to CASSGTAGLGEQFF.

This chain connects TRBV18 to TRBJ1-1, with 7 bases fitting TRBD1. J lost 0 bases, V lost 4 bases, and 11 bases had no gene match. Germline V gives CDR1 KGHSH, CDR2 LQKENI. There are 17 residues in the CDR3. In DNA form, the CDR3 reads TGTGCCAGCTCACAAAACGCCGGGACAGATATGAACACTGAAGCTTTCTTT. This encodes CASSQNAGTDMNTEAFF.

This chain joins TRBV6-5 and TRBJ2-1; D is undetermined. The germline CDR1 and CDR2 sequences are MNHEY and SVGAGI. The length of the CDR3 is 14 residues. Trimming stripped 0 bases from V and 6 bases from J, with 9 bases between. Here the CDR3 DNA reads TGTGCCAGCAGTTACTCGACTCTTCTCAATGAGCAGTTCTTC. It yields the protein CASSYSTLLNEQFF.

This clone was counted a few times. Other DNA sequences from this sample encode an identical CDR3 as well. V is TRBV5-1 and J is TRBJ2-7; 7 bases align to TRBD1. V trimming: 0 bases; J trimming: 4 bases; junction bases outside the gene matches: 4. Per the germline V gene, CDR1 is SGHRS and CDR2 is YFSETQ. The CDR3 totals 14 residues. CDR3 in DNA: TGCGCCAGCAGCTTGGGAGGGGGCAGATACGAGCAGTACTTC. It codes for CASSLGGGRYEQYF.

The chain combines TRBV4-1 with TRBJ2-3; D possibly corresponds to TRBD1 (5 bases). Germline lookup yields CDR1 MGHRA and CDR2 YSYEKL. V was cut by 1 base and J by 0 bases, with 8 bases left in between. This CDR3 spans 15 amino acids. The CDR3 nucleotides are TGCGCCAGCAGCCAAGTAGGGGCTAGCACAGATACGCAGTATTTT. Amino acid sequence: CASSQVGASTDTQYF.

The chain has TRBV5-4 and TRBJ2-1; 7 nucleotides align to TRBD1. V dropped 1 base and J dropped 7; count of bases not matched to a gene: 11. Germline V lookup: CDR1 SGHNT, CDR2 YYREEE (reference sequence). This CDR3 has 16 residues. CDR3 in DNA: TGTGCCAGCAGCTTGAAGTTAGGGGGCAAGTGGAATGAGCAGTTCTTC. This translates into CASSLKLGGKWNEQFF.

The rearrangement links TRBV28 to TRBJ2-3; maybe TRBD2 (5 bases). The CDR3 totals 17 residues. Germline CDR1 is MDHEN and CDR2 is SYDVKM. Trimming left V 1 base short and J 0 bases short, with 14 bases between. As DNA, the CDR3 is TGTGCCAGCAGTTTATACCGGGATCGAATCAGCACAGATACGCAGTATTTT. Residues: CASSLYRDRISTDTQYF.

This clone has only a few counts. The rearrangement joins TRBV4-1 to TRBJ1-2; a possible D gene is TRBD1 (5 bases). The V and J ends lost 3 bases and 5 bases respectively, with 22 bases between them. CDR3 length: 17 residues. Germline CDR1 and CDR2: MGHRA and YSYEKL. CDR3 in amino acids: CASSQIVRSREGYGYTF. CDR3 DNA sequence: TGCGCCAGCAGCCAGATTGTCAGGAGCAGGGAGGGATATGGCTACACCTTC.

V usage is TRBV27 and J usage is TRBJ2-3; possibly TRBD1 for D (5 bases). The ends were cut back, 1 base at V and 3 bases at J, with 11 bases in the middle. Germline CDR1 is MNHEY and CDR2 is SMNVEV (reference sequence). The CDR3 is 15 amino acids. In DNA form, the CDR3 reads TGTGCCAGCAGTTTATTACCCAGGGAAACAGATACGCAGTATTTT. It codes for CASSLLPRETDTQYF.

The rearrangement joins TRBV6-6 to TRBJ2-7; the D gene is possibly TRBD2 (5 bases). The CDR3 consists of 14 residues. Germline values: CDR1 MNHNY, CDR2 SVGAGI (reference sequence). V lost 7 bases to trimming and J lost 0 bases, with 13 bases between them. The CDR3 here is CASILSGSSYEQYF. The CDR3 DNA follows: TGTGCCAGCATCCTAAGCGGTAGCTCCTACGAGCAGTACTTC.

The chain combines TRBV9 with TRBJ1-2; 11 bases map to TRBD1. V lost 3 bases and J lost 8; bases outside the gene matches: 9. Germline assignment: CDR1 SGDLS and CDR2 YYNGEE. CDR3 length equals 15 residues. This chain's CDR3 is CASSAEGDRGSGYTF. CDR3 coding DNA: TGTGCCAGCAGCGCGGAAGGGGACAGGGGGAGCGGCTACACCTTC.

The DNA of the CDR3 is TGCGCCAGCAGCGACCACAGAAGTACGCAGTATTTT. Amino acid sequence: CASSDHRSTQYF. This sequence joins TRBV10-1 and TRBJ2-3; no clear D. CDR3 length equals 12 residues. The germline V gene encodes CDR1 WNHNN and CDR2 SYGVQD (reference sequence). V was clipped by 6 bases and J by 8 bases, with 12 bases between them.